A selection of T cell receptor beta chains follows, all from one sample in a study of shared clonotypes between healthy human individuals. Measured with immunoSEQ multiplex PCR; TCRdb has only the in-frame clones, and not every one. Of about 2,200,000 clones listed, approximately 94% were seen once; the top ten hold 1.5% to 2%. Sequencing used naive CD8+ T cells from PBMCs. The receptors derive from a man between 18 and 29 years old in good health. Some clones in this sample may be carry-over from other donors' samples. The CDR3 runs from the conserved cysteine through the conserved F or W. A D gene is named only where the DNA matches it firmly. Not all rows give a size; the values are once, few, many and, for expanded clones, a class.

j_call	clone_size	v_call	d_call	cdr3_aa	cdr3_nt
TRBJ2-1	NA	TRBV7-9	TRBD2	CASSASGSSYNEQFF	TGTGCCAGCAGCGCGAGCGGGAGCTCCTACAATGAGCAGTTCTTC
TRBJ1-1	once	TRBV27	TRBD1	CASSYRDRLNTEAFF	TGTGCCAGCAGTTATCGGGACAGACTGAACACTGAAGCTTTCTTT
TRBJ2-1	NA	TRBV4-2	TRBD2	CASSQGFGVSGGRARGEQFF	TGTGCCAGCAGCCAAGGATTCGGAGTTAGTGGCGGGAGGGCTCGGGGTGAGCAGTTCTTC
TRBJ2-7	NA	TRBV4-1	NA	CASSERGGRGAVLGYEQYF	TGCGCCAGCAGCGAAAGGGGGGGCAGGGGGGCCGTTTTAGGCTACGAGCAGTACTTC
TRBJ2-7	once	TRBV15	NA	CATSVSRSHEQYF	TGTGCCACCAGCGTATCCAGGTCCCACGAGCAGTACTTC
TRBJ2-1	NA	TRBV7-9	NA	CASSARSGPYNEQFF	TGTGCCAGCAGCGCCAGGAGCGGTCCCTACAATGAGCAGTTCTTC
TRBJ2-1	NA	TRBV7-6	TRBD2	CASSSLSGRAYNEQFF	TGTGCCAGCAGCTCTTTAAGCGGGAGGGCCTACAATGAGCAGTTCTTC
TRBJ2-7	NA	TRBV7-8	TRBD1	CASSPNTQGTLSYEQYF	TGTGCCAGCAGCCCGAACACACAGGGGACCCTTTCCTACGAGCAGTACTTC
TRBJ1-5	NA	TRBV28	TRBD1	CASSSRQGADQPQHF	TGTGCCAGCAGTTCTAGACAGGGGGCAGATCAGCCCCAGCATTTT
TRBJ2-2	few	TRBV19	NA	CASSMAGELFF	TGTGCCAGTAGTATGGCCGGGGAGCTGTTTTTT
TRBJ1-2	few	TRBV7-8	NA	CASSLYTEGHYGYTF	TGTGCCAGCAGCTTGTATACGGAGGGTCACTATGGCTACACCTTC
TRBJ1-1	NA	TRBV6-6	NA	CASSYPNTEAFF	TGTGCCAGCAGTTACCCTAACACTGAAGCTTTCTTT
TRBJ2-7	NA	TRBV10-3	TRBD1	CAIGTGGSYEQYF	TGTGCCATCGGGACAGGGGGCTCCTACGAGCAGTACTTC
TRBJ2-7	NA	TRBV6-1	NA	CASSLMNSYEQYF	TGTGCCAGCTCTTTAATGAACTCCTACGAGCAGTACTTC
TRBJ1-2	once	TRBV19	TRBD1	CASSPYTGTGEGGYTF	TGTGCCAGTAGTCCCTACACCGGGACAGGGGAGGGTGGCTACACCTTC
TRBJ2-1	NA	TRBV30	NA	CAWSWDRDEQFF	TGTGCCTGGAGCTGGGACCGTGATGAGCAGTTCTTC
TRBJ1-1	NA	TRBV19	TRBD1	CASSAGQGLNTEAFF	TGTGCCAGTAGTGCCGGACAGGGCCTGAACACTGAAGCTTTCTTT
TRBJ2-7	once	TRBV19	NA	CASSITAGADEQYF	TGTGCCAGTAGTATCACGGCAGGGGCGGACGAGCAGTACTTC
TRBJ1-1	NA	TRBV4-2	NA	CASSHPRGGVNTEAFF	TGTGCCAGCAGCCACCCTCGGGGGGGGGTGAACACTGAAGCTTTCTTT
TRBJ2-3	once	TRBV27	NA	CASSFSGTDTQYF	TGTGCCAGCAGTTTCTCCGGAACGGATACGCAGTATTTT
TRBJ1-5	NA	TRBV7-9	TRBD1	CASTLDFTGAHQPQHF	TGTGCCAGCACCTTAGACTTCACAGGGGCCCATCAGCCCCAGCATTTT
TRBJ2-2	NA	TRBV5-1	TRBD2	CASTWRVAGVRTGELFF	TGCGCCAGCACCTGGCGGGTAGCGGGAGTTCGGACCGGGGAGCTGTTTTTT
TRBJ2-1	NA	TRBV5-8	TRBD2	CASSLGGRVGINEQFF	TGTGCCAGCAGCTTGGGCGGGAGGGTCGGGATCAATGAGCAGTTCTTC
TRBJ2-3	NA	TRBV6-5	NA	CASSYSLAPADTQYF	TGTGCCAGCAGTTACTCTTTAGCGCCCGCCGATACGCAGTATTTT
TRBJ2-1	few	TRBV7-2	NA	CASSVGTPYNEQFF	TGTGCCAGCAGCGTAGGGACACCATACAATGAGCAGTTCTTC
TRBJ1-2	NA	TRBV13	NA	CASSLGGNRYGYTF	TGTGCCAGCAGCTTAGGGGGCAACCGCTATGGCTACACCTTC
TRBJ2-1	NA	TRBV19	NA	CASSIVTGNNEQFF	TGTGCCAGTAGTATAGTGACGGGAAACAATGAGCAGTTCTTC
TRBJ1-2	NA	TRBV9	TRBD1	CASSVGQGARGYTF	TGTGCCAGCAGCGTAGGACAGGGGGCGCGGGGCTACACCTTC
TRBJ2-1	NA	TRBV29-1	NA	CSVAGTSWDEQFF	TGCAGCGTTGCGGGGACATCGTGGGATGAGCAGTTCTTC
TRBJ2-5	NA	TRBV4-1	TRBD2	CASSHRGDPETQYF	TGCGCCAGCAGCCATCGGGGGGACCCAGAGACCCAGTACTTC
TRBJ2-7	NA	TRBV28	TRBD1	CASSFLTGLSYEQYF	TGTGCCAGCAGTTTCCTGACAGGGCTCTCCTACGAGCAGTACTTC
TRBJ1-1	NA	TRBV5-6	NA	CASSLAGWRDTEAFF	TGTGCCAGCAGCTTGGCGGGTTGGAGGGACACTGAAGCTTTCTTT
TRBJ1-1	once	TRBV7-9	NA	CASSSSTFSTEAFF	TGTGCCAGCAGCTCCTCGACCTTCAGCACTGAAGCTTTCTTT
TRBJ2-1	NA	TRBV9	NA	CASSPHRDTYNEQFF	TGTGCCAGCAGCCCACACCGGGACACCTACAATGAGCAGTTCTTC
TRBJ2-7	NA	TRBV6-5	NA	CASSYPAAGSNEQYF	TGTGCCAGCAGTTACCCAGCGGCGGGATCAAACGAGCAGTACTTC
TRBJ2-7	NA	TRBV6-1	NA	CASSEVSQYEQYF	TGTGCCAGCAGTGAGGTCAGCCAGTACGAGCAGTACTTC
TRBJ2-7	once	TRBV7-2	NA	CASSPRGTQGYEQYF	TGTGCCAGCAGCCCCCGGGGGACACAGGGCTACGAGCAGTACTTC
TRBJ1-2	NA	TRBV5-6	NA	CASSLKRSNYGYTF	TGTGCCAGCAGCTTGAAGCGGTCTAACTATGGCTACACCTTC
TRBJ2-1	NA	TRBV4-3	NA	CASSQEGGRPRDEQFF	TGCGCCAGCAGCCAAGAGGGTGGGAGGCCCCGGGATGAGCAGTTCTTC